This TCR beta chain was recovered during a study of blood T cells in healthy people across ages. The study, taken as a whole, reports: Across the age range, TCR beta diversity per million T cells fell in a roughly linear way.

Remarks on this clonotype: Its antigen is unidentified.

Sample-barcoded 5' priming and a J-beta primer mix drove a second PCR of roughly 6 to 12 cycles. TCRdb processed the 5' RACE reads anew with MiXCR; each CDR3 protein has one entry. The sample consists of 1.5 million to 2 million distinct CDR3 sequences, about 50% of them appearing once. The sequence came from a woman aged 40 to 50 in good health. The sample consisted of blood.

CDR3 in amino acids: CASSPPGRRHEQFF. CDR3 DNA sequence: TGTGCCAGCAGCCCCCCGGGCCGACGGCATGAGCAGTTCTTC. The chain uses TRBV7-3 and TRBJ2-1, with D unclear. Trimming pared 5 bases from V and 8 bases from J, leaving 16 bases between. This CDR3 is built from 14 residues. Germline V gives CDR1 SGHTA, CDR2 FQGTGA. Together with reference TRBV7-3 and TRBJ2-1, the CDR3 gives the full variable domain: GAGVSQTPSNKVTEKGKYVELRCDPISGHTALYWYRQSLGQGPEFLIYFQGTGAADDSGLPNDRFFAVRPEGSVSTLKIQRTERGDSAVYLCASSPPGRRHEQFFGPGTRLTVL.